Below, one TCR beta chain is given with its context. V was trimmed by 1 base and J by 0 bases, leaving 6 bases between them. This CDR3 region has 14 residues. The germline V gene has CDR1 MDHEN and CDR2 SYDVKM. This entry belongs to a study of technical replicates of blood from a handful of donors. Sequenced by immunoSEQ multiplex PCR; TCRdb stores in-frame clones only, minus some. The sample has more than 65,000 clones; 93% are singletons. The TCR comes from a human donor in good health. The sequenced sample was T cells isolated from PBMCs. This sequence joins TRBV28 and TRBJ1-1, with unresolved D. The CDR3 DNA reads TGTGCCAGCAGTTTATATAGAATGAACACTGAAGCTTTCTTT. Translated: CASSLYRMNTEAFF.